The 26 T cell receptor beta chains below all came from one sample that was sequenced in a study of T cells in Graves' hyperthyroidism and ophthalmopathy. Template material for amplifying TCR beta CDR3 regions consisted of RNA transcripts. The primer set for the first-round RT-PCR of the TCR CDR3 was HTBI. TCRdb called the multiplex PCR reads again in MiXCR, with one record for every CDR3 protein. The table records some 460,000 distinct CDR3 sequences, 15% to 19% of them present only once. The specimen sequenced was blood. Source of these receptors: a woman under 30 with Graves' hyperthyroidism.

J is TRBJ1-6 and V is TRBV20-1, with D unresolved. Germline values: CDR1 DFQATT, CDR2 SNEGSKA (reference sequence). Trimming shortened V by 6 bases and J by 1 base, and 10 bases separated the two germline ends. This CDR3 is 14 amino acids long. This chain's CDR3 is CSAHRGSYNSPLHF. Here the CDR3 DNA reads TGCAGTGCCCACAGAGGGTCCTATAATTCACCCCTCCACTTT.

V and J are TRBV27 and TRBJ1-5; 8 positions match TRBD1. The ends lost 1 base at V and 9 bases at J; junction bases unmatched: 2. The CDR3 contains 13 residues. Germline CDR1 reads MNHEY; CDR2 reads SMNVEV (reference sequence). CDR3 residues: CASSLYRGGPQHF. CDR3 bases: TGTGCCAGCAGTTTATACAGGGGGGGGCCCCAGCATTTT.

DNA for the CDR3: TGTGCCAGCAGCGCCCGCGGGGGAACGAACTATGGCTACACCTTC. It translates to CASSARGGTNYGYTF. The chain uses TRBV9 and TRBJ1-2; D is perhaps TRBD1 (5 bases). Between the trimmed V and J ends, which lost 3 bases and 2 bases, there was a span of 14 bases. CDR1 and CDR2 (germline): SGDLS, YYNGEE. The CDR3 consists of 15 residues. The variable domain in full, with the rest retrieved from reference TRBV9 and TRBJ1-2, is DSGVTQTPKHLITATGQRVTLRCSPRSGDLSVYWYQQSLDQGLQFLIQYYNGEERAKGNILERFSAQQFPDLHSELNLSSLELGDSALYFCASSARGGTNYGYTFGSGTRLTVV.

In its sample, this clonotype was seen a few times. The V and J genes are TRBV19 and TRBJ1-6; TRBD1 agrees at 8 bases. The germline V gene has CDR1 LNHDA and CDR2 SQIVND (reference sequence). The CDR3 is 14 amino acids. Trimming took 3 bases from V and 7 from J; bases not matched to a gene: 2. The CDR3 DNA sequence: TGTGCCAGTAGTATCGGACAGGGCAATTCACCCCTCCACTTT. Its protein product is CASSIGQGNSPLHF.

The rearrangement links TRBV11-1 to TRBJ2-3; TRBD2 is a possible D gene (5 bases). Trimming stripped 5 bases from V and 5 bases from J, with 14 bases between. Germline V CDR1 and CDR2: SGHAT, FQDESV (reference sequence). The CDR3 length is 14 residues. CDR3 DNA sequence: TGTGCCAGCAGCGGGAGTGTATATCAAGATACGCAGTATTTT. Translated: CASSGSVYQDTQYF.

In its sample, this clonotype was seen a few times. The V call is TRBV19, the J call TRBJ1-5; TRBD1 is a possible D gene (5 bases). Trimming removed 6 bases from V and 0 bases from J, with 15 bases in between. The CDR3 has 16 amino acids. Per germline, CDR1 LNHDA and CDR2 SQIVND (reference sequence). CDR3 protein: CASRDQGGASNQPQHF. CDR3 sequence (DNA): TGTGCCAGTAGGGACCAGGGTGGAGCTAGCAATCAGCCCCAGCATTTT. The full variable domain, completed using reference TRBV19 and TRBJ1-5, is DGGITQSPKYLFRKEGQNVTLSCEQNLNHDAMYWYRQDPGQGLRLIYYSQIVNDFQKGDIAEGYSVSREKKESFPLTVTSAQKNPTAFYLCASRDQGGASNQPQHFGDGTRLSIL.

The V and J genes are TRBV20-1 and TRBJ2-3; 15 bases match TRBD2. V was clipped by 3 bases and J by 8 bases; unmatched bases: 6. Per the germline V gene, CDR1 is DFQATT and CDR2 is SNEGSKA (reference sequence). This CDR3 contains 15 residues. The DNA for the CDR3 is TGCAGTGCTAGCTTCGGACTAGCGGGGGGGACTACGCAGTATTTT. Its protein is CSASFGLAGGTTQYF.

Here the CDR3 reads CASKLEAGHTFDTQYF. CDR3 coding DNA: TGTGCCAGCAAGCTGGAGGCAGGCCATACCTTTGATACGCAGTATTTT. The V and J genes are TRBV6-2 or TRBV6-3 and TRBJ2-3; tentative D call: TRBD2 (5 bases). CDR1 MNHEY and CDR2 SVGEGT come from the germline V gene. There are 16 residues in the CDR3. Trimming left V 7 bases short and J 6 bases short, with 23 bases between.

There are many counts of this clonotype. The genes are TRBV2 and TRBJ2-1; a weak D match, TRBD1 (6 bases). The V and J ends lost 6 bases and 8 bases respectively, with 20 bases between them. The CDR3 spans 15 residues. The germline CDR1 and CDR2 sequences are SNHLY and FYNNEI. The CDR3 DNA is TGTGCCAGCAGGGAGCTACAGGGAATGGTAGATGAGCAGTTCTTC. Translated, it gives CASRELQGMVDEQFF.

This clonotype was detected ten times or more. This rearrangement joins TRBV28 to TRBJ1-1; D not certain. Trimming removed 4 bases at V and 1 base at J, with 10 bases between. Germline CDR1 is MDHEN and CDR2 is SYDVKM. The CDR3 has 14 amino acids. CDR3 sequence: CASSSGTRNTEAFF. Written as DNA, the CDR3 is TGTGCCAGCAGTTCAGGCACCCGGAACACTGAAGCTTTCTTT.

The rearrangement links TRBV7-2 to TRBJ1-6; D unclear. The CDR3 contains 15 residues. V lost 5 bases, J lost 8 bases, and 16 bases lay in between. Germline lookup yields CDR1 SGHTA and CDR2 FQGNSA. CDR3 DNA sequence: TGTGCCAGCAGCCAGATCCCGGGCCTTGATTCACCCCTCCACTTT. It codes for CASSQIPGLDSPLHF.

The sample holds many counts of this clonotype. This chain links TRBV7-8 with TRBJ1-5; 7 bases are a match to TRBD1. Germline CDR1 is SGHVS and CDR2 is FQNEAQ. The CDR3 runs to 15 residues. V trimming: 5 bases; J trimming: 4 bases; junction bases outside the gene matches: 8. The CDR3 sequence: CASSVGRDRNQPQHF. CDR3 DNA: TGTGCCAGCAGCGTCGGTCGGGACAGAAATCAGCCCCAGCATTTT.

The chain combines TRBV9 with TRBJ2-2; D is ambiguous. This CDR3 is built from 13 residues. The germline gives CDR1 SGDLS, CDR2 YYNGEE. Between the trimmed V and J ends, which lost 2 bases and 4 bases, there was a span of 6 bases. The CDR3 coding sequence is TGTGCCAGCAGCGTTGTTTCCACCGGGGAGCTGTTTTTT. Protein product: CASSVVSTGELFF.

This clonotype was detected ten times or more. The genes are TRBV5-1 and TRBJ2-2; 8 bases agree with TRBD1. The germline CDR1 and CDR2 sequences are SGHRS and YFSETQ. This CDR3 has 14 amino acids. V gave up 3 bases and J gave up 6 bases; unmatched junction bases: 4. The CDR3 loop reads CASSWTGFPGELFF. The CDR3 DNA sequence: TGCGCCAGCAGCTGGACAGGGTTCCCCGGGGAGCTGTTTTTT. The complete variable domain, with remaining parts taken from reference TRBV5-1 and TRBJ2-2, reads KAGVTQTPRYLIKTRGQQVTLSCSPISGHRSVSWYQQTPGQGLQFLFEYFSETQRNKGNFPGRFSGRQFSNSRSEMNVSTLELGDSALYLCASSWTGFPGELFFGEGSRLTVL.

Note on this clonotype: One junction end does not reproduce the germline sequence, and a read error may be involved. The chain carries TRBV7-3 and TRBJ2-5; 9 bases fit TRBD1. Germline CDR1 SGHTA, CDR2 FQGTGA. There are 15 residues in the CDR3. The CDR3 sequence: CASSLTGTGQETQYF. CDR3 nucleotide sequence: TGTGCCAGCAGCCTAACCGGGACAGGGCAAGAGACCCAGTACTTC.

This clonotype was seen ten or more times. V and J are TRBV7-2 and TRBJ2-7; the D gene is possibly TRBD1 (6 bases). Trimming shortened V by 5 bases and J by 2 bases, and 10 bases separated the two germline ends. This CDR3 is built from 13 residues. CDR1 and CDR2 (germline): SGHTA, FQGNSA. CDR3 protein: CASSQGIPYEQYF. For the CDR3, the DNA is TGTGCCAGCAGCCAGGGGATACCCTACGAGCAGTACTTC.

The chain couples TRBV28 to TRBJ2-5; D possibly corresponds to TRBD1 (6 bases). CDR1 is MDHEN, CDR2 SYDVKM, per germline. Trimming shortened V by 6 bases and J by 5 bases, and 13 bases separated the two germline ends. The CDR3 has 13 amino acids. The CDR3 DNA reads TGTGCCAGCAGAATACAGGGTCGGGAGACCCAGTACTTC. Amino acids: CASRIQGRETQYF.

Ten or more counts support this clonotype. This chain connects TRBV3-1 to TRBJ2-1; TRBD2 aligns across 8 bases. The CDR3 runs 14 residues. CDR1 is LGHDT, CDR2 YNNKEL, per germline (reference sequence). After removal of 0 bases from V and 7 bases from J, the junction contained 2 bases not matched to a gene. The CDR3 region is CASSQELAGNEQFF. The CDR3 nucleotides are TGTGCCAGCAGCCAAGAATTAGCGGGGAATGAGCAGTTCTTC.

This clonotype has only a few counts. The chain uses TRBV7-9 and TRBJ2-5; the D gene is possibly TRBD1 (6 bases). The CDR3 spans 14 residues. The germline V gene encodes CDR1 SEHNR and CDR2 FQNEAQ (reference sequence). Trimming took off 3 bases at V and 11 bases at J, with 19 bases between the two ends. CDR3: CASSLSPGTLVQYF. CDR3 DNA sequence: TGTGCCAGCAGCTTGAGTCCCGGGACACTTGTTCAGTACTTC.

Ten or more counts support this clonotype. The chain uses TRBV28 and TRBJ1-4; TRBD1 is a possible D gene (5 bases). V was clipped by 4 bases and J by 8 bases, with 17 bases between them. CDR3 length: 15 residues. The germline V gene has CDR1 MDHEN and CDR2 SYDVKM. The CDR3 nucleotides read TGTGCCAGCAGTTCCCAGGACACTCAGAGGGAAAAACTGTTTTTT. Amino acids: CASSSQDTQREKLFF.

The J gene is TRBJ2-7, the V gene TRBV20-1; 7 bases fit TRBD1. The V and J ends lost 5 bases and 6 bases, in that order; junction bases with no gene match: 10. CDR3 length equals 13 residues. Germline V gives CDR1 DFQATT, CDR2 SNEGSKA (reference sequence). The CDR3 spells CSAWTGRLTEQYF. The CDR3, as DNA: TGCAGTGCTTGGACAGGTCGGTTAACCGAGCAGTACTTC.

The chain joins TRBV20-1 to TRBJ2-3; D gene uncertain. The CDR3 runs 11 residues. The germline V gene has CDR1 DFQATT and CDR2 SNEGSKA (reference sequence). Trimming pared 5 bases from V and 1 base from J, leaving 4 bases between. The CDR3 spells CSAYGTDTQYF. CDR3 in DNA: TGCAGTGCTTACGGCACAGATACGCAGTATTTT.

V and J are TRBV9 and TRBJ2-1; no clear D. This CDR3 region has 14 residues. Germline loops: CDR1 SGDLS, CDR2 YYNGEE. With 2 bases removed from V and 5 bases from J, the gap between germline ends came to 11 bases. DNA for the CDR3: TGTGCCAGCAGCGTGGGGTATCGGAACAATGAGCAGTTCTTC. Translated, it gives CASSVGYRNNEQFF.

In this sample, this clonotype turned up many times. A junction boundary mismatches the germline segment, possibly from a read error. This chain joins TRBV7-3 and TRBJ2-5; D gene uncertain. Germline V gene sequence: CDR1 SGHTA, CDR2 FQGTGA. The CDR3 consists of 13 residues. CDR3 nucleotide sequence: TGTGCCAGCAGCTTTCAGCCGGAAGAGGCCCAGTACTTC. Its protein product is CASSFQPEEAQYF.

The count of this clonotype is one. The V gene is TRBV9, the J gene TRBJ2-2; 8 bases fit TRBD1. The V gene's germline CDR1 is SGDLS and CDR2 YYNGEE. V shed 3 bases, J shed 6 bases, and the junction held 10 bases outside the gene matches. The length of the CDR3 is 16 residues. In nucleotides, the CDR3 is TGTGCCAGCAGCGCTATGACAGGGGCGAGCTCCGGGGAGCTGTTTTTT. Its translation: CASSAMTGASSGELFF.

The V gene is TRBV4-1, the J gene TRBJ2-1, with 8 positions matching TRBD1. This CDR3 has 17 residues. Germline V gives CDR1 MGHRA, CDR2 YSYEKL. Unmatched junction bases numbered 15, after V lost 5 bases and J lost 6 bases. For the CDR3, the DNA is TGCGCCAGCAGCGAGGAAGGAGGTGACAGGGGAGGCAATGAGCAGTTCTTC. This gives the protein CASSEEGGDRGGNEQFF.